The rows below give T cell receptor beta chains drawn from one sample of a study of cytomegalovirus exposure and HLA in healthy donors. Using immunoSEQ multiplex PCR, the repertoire was profiled, and TCRdb retains in-frame clones only, with some absent. The repertoire consists of approximately 110,000 clones, with 15% occurring once and the leading ten covering 1.9%. The source material was PBMCs. The source is a young woman in good health and CMV-seronegative. Both conserved end residues are part of each CDR3. A D gene is named only where the DNA matches it firmly. The size entry is marked missing in some rows and otherwise reads once, few, many or a size class.

D gene: .; CDR3 length: 13; clone size: .; V gene: TRBV25-1; J gene: TRBJ1-1; CDR3 DNA: TGTGCCAGCAGTACAGGTCTTGGCACTGAAGCTTTCTTT; CDR3 protein: CASSTGLGTEAFF
D gene: TRBD1; CDR3 length: 16; clone size: few; V gene: TRBV4-1; J gene: TRBJ2-2; CDR3 DNA: TGCGCCAGCAATGGGAGACAGGGGGCAGGCACCGGGGAGCTGTTTTTT; CDR3 protein: CASNGRQGAGTGELFF
D gene: .; CDR3 length: 14; clone size: .; V gene: TRBV5-1; J gene: TRBJ2-7; CDR3 DNA: TGCGCCAGCAGCTACGAGGTAGGAGGGCGTGAGCAGTACTTC; CDR3 protein: CASSYEVGGREQYF
D gene: TRBD2; CDR3 length: 18; clone size: few; V gene: TRBV19; J gene: TRBJ2-3; CDR3 DNA: TGTGCCAGTAGTAGCCCCACCGGGACTAGCGGGAAGGGAGATACGCAGTATTTT; CDR3 protein: CASSSPTGTSGKGDTQYF
D gene: .; CDR3 length: 15; clone size: .; V gene: TRBV19; J gene: TRBJ2-5; CDR3 DNA: TGTGCCAGTAGTCCCCGGACGGGAAAACAAGAGACCCAGTACTTC; CDR3 protein: CASSPRTGKQETQYF
D gene: .; CDR3 length: 13; clone size: .; V gene: TRBV11-2; J gene: TRBJ2-7; CDR3 DNA: TGTGCCAGTCACGGGACACCCGTCCACGAGCAGTACTTC; CDR3 protein: CASHGTPVHEQYF
D gene: .; CDR3 length: 13; clone size: few; V gene: TRBV2; J gene: TRBJ2-1; CDR3 DNA: TGTGCCAGCAGTGAAGCGCTTCGGGTACCGCAGTTCTTC; CDR3 protein: CASSEALRVPQFF
D gene: TRBD2; CDR3 length: 16; clone size: .; V gene: TRBV5-6; J gene: TRBJ2-7; CDR3 DNA: TGTGCCAGCAGCCCGGGTCCGGTCAGCGGGAGGGCCAGTTCCTACTTC; CDR3 protein: CASSPGPVSGRASSYF
D gene: .; CDR3 length: 12; clone size: .; V gene: TRBV29-1; J gene: TRBJ1-5; CDR3 DNA: TGCAGCGGGGGGGATAGCAATCAGCCCCAGCATTTT; CDR3 protein: CSGGDSNQPQHF
D gene: .; CDR3 length: 17; clone size: .; V gene: TRBV19; J gene: TRBJ1-6; CDR3 DNA: TGTGCCAGTAATACAGGAAGGCTAAGCTCCTATAATTCACCCCTCCACTTT; CDR3 protein: CASNTGRLSSYNSPLHF
D gene: .; CDR3 length: 16; clone size: once; V gene: TRBV28; J gene: TRBJ2-7; CDR3 DNA: TGTGCCAGCAGTCGGGATGAGAGTAGGCGTTCCTACGAGCAGTACTTC; CDR3 protein: CASSRDESRRSYEQYF
D gene: .; CDR3 length: 16; clone size: few; V gene: TRBV4-2; J gene: TRBJ2-3; CDR3 DNA: TGTGCCAGCAGCCAAGCCGCCCGGGTGGGCGGGGATACGCAGTATTTT; CDR3 protein: CASSQAARVGGDTQYF
D gene: .; CDR3 length: 12; clone size: few; V gene: TRBV2; J gene: TRBJ1-1; CDR3 DNA: TGTGCCGACCGACCTGGCAACAGTGAAGCTTTCTTT; CDR3 protein: CADRPGNSEAFF
D gene: TRBD1; CDR3 length: 14; clone size: few; V gene: TRBV28; J gene: TRBJ1-2; CDR3 DNA: TGTGCCAGCAGTCCAACAGGGGAAAGAGGTGGCTACACCTTC; CDR3 protein: CASSPTGERGGYTF
D gene: .; CDR3 length: 18; clone size: .; V gene: TRBV11-2; J gene: TRBJ2-3; CDR3 DNA: TGTGCCAGCAGCTTAGAAGTAAGTAGGAACAGGGAATCCGATACGCAGTATTTT; CDR3 protein: CASSLEVSRNRESDTQYF
D gene: TRBD1; CDR3 length: 16; clone size: .; V gene: TRBV5-1; J gene: TRBJ2-7; CDR3 DNA: TGCGCCAGCAGCCAACCCACCGGGACAGGGTCCTACGAGCAGTACTTC; CDR3 protein: CASSQPTGTGSYEQYF
D gene: TRBD2; CDR3 length: 16; clone size: .; V gene: TRBV4-1; J gene: TRBJ2-1; CDR3 DNA: TGCGCCAGCAGCCAAGAGTTCGCGGGAGGATTGGGGGAGCAGTTCTTC; CDR3 protein: CASSQEFAGGLGEQFF
D gene: .; CDR3 length: 14; clone size: few; V gene: TRBV5-1; J gene: TRBJ2-3; CDR3 DNA: TGCGCCAGCAGCTTTGCGGATAGCACAGATACGCAGTATTTT; CDR3 protein: CASSFADSTDTQYF
D gene: .; CDR3 length: 16; clone size: .; V gene: TRBV14; J gene: TRBJ2-1; CDR3 DNA: TGTGCCAGCAGCCCCTTGATCGGGGGATCCTACAATGAGCAGTTCTTC; CDR3 protein: CASSPLIGGSYNEQFF
D gene: TRBD2; CDR3 length: 15; clone size: many; V gene: TRBV6-1; J gene: TRBJ2-7; CDR3 DNA: TGTGCCAGCAGTGAAGACGCGGGAGGGCCTAACGAGCAGTACTTC; CDR3 protein: CASSEDAGGPNEQYF
D gene: TRBD1; CDR3 length: 16; clone size: few; V gene: TRBV5-1; J gene: TRBJ2-6; CDR3 DNA: TGCGCCAGCAGCCCAGGGACAGGATCCGGGGCCAACGTCCTGACTTTC; CDR3 protein: CASSPGTGSGANVLTF
D gene: TRBD1; CDR3 length: 14; clone size: few; V gene: TRBV6-5; J gene: TRBJ2-3; CDR3 DNA: TGTGCCAGCAGCGACAGGGACCTCACAGATACGCAGTATTTT; CDR3 protein: CASSDRDLTDTQYF
D gene: .; CDR3 length: 14; clone size: .; V gene: TRBV25-1; J gene: TRBJ1-5; CDR3 DNA: TGTGCCAGCAGTGAGGACTATAGCAATCAGCCCCAGCATTTT; CDR3 protein: CASSEDYSNQPQHF
D gene: TRBD2; CDR3 length: 18; clone size: few; V gene: TRBV15; J gene: TRBJ2-3; CDR3 DNA: TGTGCCACCAGCAGAGATGGGGCTAGCGGGAGTACCCCAGATACGCAGTATTTT; CDR3 protein: CATSRDGASGSTPDTQYF
D gene: TRBD2; CDR3 length: 18; clone size: .; V gene: TRBV7-9; J gene: TRBJ2-7; CDR3 DNA: TGTGCCAGCAGCTTAGGGGCGGGACTAGCGGGAGAGGGCTACGAGCAGTACTTC; CDR3 protein: CASSLGAGLAGEGYEQYF
D gene: TRBD1; CDR3 length: 14; clone size: .; V gene: TRBV29-1; J gene: TRBJ2-3; CDR3 DNA: TGCAGCGTTGCTAGGGCAGGGGGAGCAGATACGCAGTATTTT; CDR3 protein: CSVARAGGADTQYF
D gene: .; CDR3 length: 10; clone size: .; V gene: TRBV2; J gene: TRBJ2-7; CDR3 DNA: TGTGCCAGCCGCAGCTACGAGCAGTACTTC; CDR3 protein: CASRSYEQYF
D gene: .; CDR3 length: 11; clone size: few; V gene: TRBV30; J gene: TRBJ1-1; CDR3 DNA: TGTGCCTGGAGTGCCTCCACTGAAGCTTTCTTT; CDR3 protein: CAWSASTEAFF
D gene: .; CDR3 length: 12; clone size: .; V gene: TRBV7-2; J gene: TRBJ2-5; CDR3 DNA: TGTGCCAGCAGCTCTATCCAAGAGACCCAGTACTTC; CDR3 protein: CASSSIQETQYF
D gene: .; CDR3 length: 15; clone size: few; V gene: TRBV5-1; J gene: TRBJ1-1; CDR3 DNA: TGCGCCAGCAGCTTGGCAAGCGGGGTGAACACTGAAGCTTTCTTT; CDR3 protein: CASSLASGVNTEAFF
D gene: .; CDR3 length: 14; clone size: few; V gene: TRBV27; J gene: TRBJ1-1; CDR3 DNA: TGTGCCAGCAGCTTCGGGGTGGGAGGGACTGAAGCTTTCTTT; CDR3 protein: CASSFGVGGTEAFF
D gene: .; CDR3 length: 13; clone size: .; V gene: TRBV6-5; J gene: TRBJ2-2; CDR3 DNA: TGTGCCAGCAGTTACCCCGGCACCGGGGAGCTGTTTTTT; CDR3 protein: CASSYPGTGELFF
D gene: TRBD2; CDR3 length: 16; clone size: .; V gene: TRBV28; J gene: TRBJ2-7; CDR3 DNA: TGTGCCAGCAACACGATACCGGGACTAGCGGCCTACGAGCAGTACTTC; CDR3 protein: CASNTIPGLAAYEQYF